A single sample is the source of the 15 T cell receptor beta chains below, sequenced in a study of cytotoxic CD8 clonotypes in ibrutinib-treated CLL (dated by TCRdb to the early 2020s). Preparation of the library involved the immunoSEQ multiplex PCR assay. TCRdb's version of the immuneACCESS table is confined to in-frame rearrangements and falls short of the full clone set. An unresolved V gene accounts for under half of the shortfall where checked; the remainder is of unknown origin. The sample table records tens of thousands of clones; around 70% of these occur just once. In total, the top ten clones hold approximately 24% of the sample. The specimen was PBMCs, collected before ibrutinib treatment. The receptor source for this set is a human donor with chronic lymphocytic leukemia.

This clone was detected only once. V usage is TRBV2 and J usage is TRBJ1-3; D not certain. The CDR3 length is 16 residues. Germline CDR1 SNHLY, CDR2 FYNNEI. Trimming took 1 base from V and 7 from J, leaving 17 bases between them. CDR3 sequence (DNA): TGTGCCAGCAGTGAAGTCGCGGGGATTTTGGGGAACACCATATATTTT. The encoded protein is CASSEVAGILGNTIYF.

The CDR3 is CASSWWTGNNEQFF. CDR3 DNA sequence: TGTGCCAGCAGCTGGTGGACAGGGAACAATGAGCAGTTCTTC. The V and J genes are TRBV7-9 and TRBJ2-1; 8 bases map to TRBD1. V trimming: 4 bases; J trimming: 5 bases; junction bases outside the gene matches: 4. The germline V gene encodes CDR1 SEHNR and CDR2 FQNEAQ (reference sequence). This CDR3 contains 14 residues. Variable domain in full (rest from reference TRBV7-9 and TRBJ2-1): DTGVSQNPRHKITKRGQNVTFRCDPISEHNRLYWYRQTLGQGPEFLTYFQNEAQLEKSRLLSDRFSAERPKGSFSTLEIQRTEQGDSAMYLCASSWWTGNNEQFFGPGTRLTVL.

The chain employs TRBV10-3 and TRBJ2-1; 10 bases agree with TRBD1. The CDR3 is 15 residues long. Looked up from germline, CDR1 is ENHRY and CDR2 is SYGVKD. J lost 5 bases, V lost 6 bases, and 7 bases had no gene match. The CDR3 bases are TGTGCCATCAGCGACGGACAGGGGGGAGACAATGAGCAGTTCTTC. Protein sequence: CAISDGQGGDNEQFF.

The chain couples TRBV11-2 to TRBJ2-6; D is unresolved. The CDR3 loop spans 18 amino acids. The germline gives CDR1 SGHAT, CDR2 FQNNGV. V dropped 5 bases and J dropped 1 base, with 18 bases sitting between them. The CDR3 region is CASSPGGVGVSGANVLTF. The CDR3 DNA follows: TGTGCCAGCAGCCCGGGTGGGGTTGGCGTATCTGGGGCCAACGTCCTGACTTTC.

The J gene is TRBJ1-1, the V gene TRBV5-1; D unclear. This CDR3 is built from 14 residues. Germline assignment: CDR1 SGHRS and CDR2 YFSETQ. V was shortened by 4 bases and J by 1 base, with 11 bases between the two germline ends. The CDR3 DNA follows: TGCGCCAGCAGCCTCGACGGGTGGAACACTGAAGCTTTCTTT. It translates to CASSLDGWNTEAFF.

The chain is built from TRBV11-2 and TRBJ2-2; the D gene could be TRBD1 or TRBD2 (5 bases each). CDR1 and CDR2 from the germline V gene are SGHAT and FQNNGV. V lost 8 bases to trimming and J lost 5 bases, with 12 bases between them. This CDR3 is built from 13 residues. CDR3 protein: CASFRGRTGELFF. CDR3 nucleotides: TGTGCCAGCTTCCGGGGACGGACCGGGGAGCTGTTTTTT.

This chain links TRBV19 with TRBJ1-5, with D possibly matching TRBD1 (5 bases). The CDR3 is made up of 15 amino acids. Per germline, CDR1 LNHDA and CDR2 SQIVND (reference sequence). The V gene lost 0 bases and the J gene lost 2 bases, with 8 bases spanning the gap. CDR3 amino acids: CASSIEGTRNQPQHF. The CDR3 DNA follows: TGTGCCAGTAGTATAGAAGGGACTCGCAATCAGCCCCAGCATTTT.

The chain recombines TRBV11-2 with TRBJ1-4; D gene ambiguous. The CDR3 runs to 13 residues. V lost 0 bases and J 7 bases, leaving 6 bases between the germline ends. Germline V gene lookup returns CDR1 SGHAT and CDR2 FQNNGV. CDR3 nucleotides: TGTGCCAGCAGCTTAGATTTGGTTGAAAAACTGTTTTTT. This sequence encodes CASSLDLVEKLFF.

The CDR3 nucleotides read TGTGCCAGCAGCTTAGACGACACAGGGAGCACTGAAGCTTTCTTT. Its protein product is CASSLDDTGSTEAFF. The chain uses TRBV7-6 and TRBJ1-1, with D possibly being TRBD1 (6 bases). The CDR3 extends over 15 amino acids. CDR1 is SGHVS and CDR2 is FNYEAQ in the germline V gene. Deletions cut 1 base from V and 4 bases from J, with 13 bases between.

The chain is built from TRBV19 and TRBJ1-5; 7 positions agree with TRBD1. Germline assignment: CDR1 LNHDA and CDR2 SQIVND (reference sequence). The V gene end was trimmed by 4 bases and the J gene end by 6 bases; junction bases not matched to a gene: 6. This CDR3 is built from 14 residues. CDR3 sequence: CASSTITGVQPQHF. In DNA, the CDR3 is TGTGCCAGTAGTACGATTACAGGGGTTCAGCCCCAGCATTTT.

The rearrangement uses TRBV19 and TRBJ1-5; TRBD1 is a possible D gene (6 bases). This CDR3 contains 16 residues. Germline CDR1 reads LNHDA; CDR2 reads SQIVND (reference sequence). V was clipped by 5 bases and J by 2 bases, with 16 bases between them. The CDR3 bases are TGTGCCAGTAGTCAAAGGGGGGGTTCGGGCAATCAGCCCCAGCATTTT. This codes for CASSQRGGSGNQPQHF.

The CDR3 DNA follows: TGTGCCTGGAACCTCCTCGCGACCGGAAACACCATATATTTT. Protein sequence: CAWNLLATGNTIYF. The chain has TRBV30 and TRBJ1-3; D is unresolved. Germline values: CDR1 GTSNPN, CDR2 SVGIG (reference sequence). The CDR3 covers 14 residues. The V and J ends lost 4 bases and 4 bases respectively, with 14 bases between them.

The DNA for the CDR3 is TGTGCCAGCAGCCAAGATCTGTCAGGGATGGAGACCCAGTACTTC. Translation gives CASSQDLSGMETQYF. The gene calls are TRBV14 and TRBJ2-5; possible D gene TRBD1, 5 bases. The V gene lost 0 bases and the J gene lost 5 bases, with 13 bases spanning the gap. The CDR3 runs to 15 residues. Germline CDR1 and CDR2: SGHDN and FVKESK.

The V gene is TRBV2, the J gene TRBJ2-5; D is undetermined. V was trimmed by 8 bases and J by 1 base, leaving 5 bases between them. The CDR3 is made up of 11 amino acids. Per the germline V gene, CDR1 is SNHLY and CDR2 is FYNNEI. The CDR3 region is CASGVQETQYF. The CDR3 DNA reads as TGTGCCAGCGGGGTCCAAGAGACCCAGTACTTC. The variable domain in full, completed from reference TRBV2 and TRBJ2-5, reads EPEVTQTPSHQVTQMGQEVILRCVPISNHLYFYWYRQILGQKVEFLVSFYNNEISEKSEIFDDQFSVERPDGSNFTLKIRSTKLEDSAMYFCASGVQETQYFGPGTRLLVL.

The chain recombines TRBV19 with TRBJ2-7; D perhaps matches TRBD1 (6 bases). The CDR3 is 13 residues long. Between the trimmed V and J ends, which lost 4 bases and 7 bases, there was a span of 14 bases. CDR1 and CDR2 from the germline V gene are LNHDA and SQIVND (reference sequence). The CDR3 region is CASSNLGGLEQYF. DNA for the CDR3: TGTGCCAGTAGTAACCTAGGGGGTTTGGAGCAGTACTTC. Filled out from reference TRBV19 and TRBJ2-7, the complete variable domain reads DGGITQSPKYLFRKEGQNVTLSCEQNLNHDAMYWYRQDPGQGLRLIYYSQIVNDFQKGDIAEGYSVSREKKESFPLTVTSAQKNPTAFYLCASSNLGGLEQYFGPGTRLTVT.